This T cell receptor (beta chain) derives from a study of T cell repertoires in cytomegalovirus infection. Study-level background: In public TCR beta signatures, there were indications of both CMV infection and matching HLA type. Notes on the study in general: It was HLA-C-restricted CMV-specific TCR beta clonotypes that dominated the response ex vivo. The cumulative frequency of public TCR beta families distinguished individuals who carried CMV together with the relevant HLA.

TCRdb redid the calling of the reads with MiXCR, one entry per CDR3 protein. The sample records around 120,000 distinct CDR3 sequences, approximately 9.2% being singletons. The germline CDR1 and CDR2 sequences are SGHDT and YYEEEE. The CDR3 is 14 residues long. V was clipped by 2 bases and J by 7 bases, with 13 bases between them. Of note for this clonotype: No antigen is known for it.

This sequence joins TRBV5-6 and TRBJ1-5; a possible D gene is TRBD1 (5 bases). Sequenced input: PBMCs. This TCR came from a human donor in good health (CMV status not recorded). Some clones in this sample may be carry-over from other donors' samples. The CDR3 DNA reads as TGTGCCAGCAGCTTTTGGCAGGGCTGGCAGCCCCAGCATTTT. Translation gives CASSFWQGWQPQHF.